This T cell receptor beta chain derives from a study of T cell repertoires in cytomegalovirus infection. CDR1 MNHEY and CDR2 SVGAGI come from the germline V gene. Trimming removed 10 bases from V and 3 bases from J; junction bases left unmatched: 16. This CDR3 comprises 18 residues. For this clonotype: Its antigen remains unidentified.

MiXCR, run by TCRdb on the reads, gives a single entry per CDR3 protein. Here the sample spans around 25,000 distinct CDR3 sequences, under 25% being singletons. This chain links TRBV6-5 with TRBJ1-5; 12 nucleotides match TRBD1. Specimen: CD8+ T cells from cultured PBMCs, collected from culture after CMV antigen stimulation. The source of this sequence is a human donor in good health (CMV status not recorded). Some clones in this sample may be carry-over from other donors' samples. The CDR3 region is CATSQGQGALLNNQPQHF. The CDR3 DNA follows: TGTGCCACCTCTCAGGGACAGGGGGCTCTATTAAACAATCAGCCCCAGCATTTT.